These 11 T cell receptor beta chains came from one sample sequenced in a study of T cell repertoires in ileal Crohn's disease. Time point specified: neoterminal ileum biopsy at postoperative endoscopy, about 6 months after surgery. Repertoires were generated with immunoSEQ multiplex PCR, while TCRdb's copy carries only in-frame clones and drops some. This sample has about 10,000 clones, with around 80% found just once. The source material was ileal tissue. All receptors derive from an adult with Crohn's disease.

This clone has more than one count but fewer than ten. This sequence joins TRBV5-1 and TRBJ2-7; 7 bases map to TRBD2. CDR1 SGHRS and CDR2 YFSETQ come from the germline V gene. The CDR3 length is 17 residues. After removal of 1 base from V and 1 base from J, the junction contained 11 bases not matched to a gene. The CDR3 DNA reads TGCGCCAGCAGCTTGCCGGGGGGTGGGATGGGATCCTACGAGCAGTACTTC. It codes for CASSLPGGGMGSYEQYF.

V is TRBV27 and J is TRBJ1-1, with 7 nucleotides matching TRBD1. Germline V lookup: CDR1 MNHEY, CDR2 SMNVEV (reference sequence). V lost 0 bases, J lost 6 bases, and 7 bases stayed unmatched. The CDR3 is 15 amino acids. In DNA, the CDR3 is TGTGCCAGCAGTTTATCGTGGCGGGACAGCGCTGAAGCTTTCTTT. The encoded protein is CASSLSWRDSAEAFF.

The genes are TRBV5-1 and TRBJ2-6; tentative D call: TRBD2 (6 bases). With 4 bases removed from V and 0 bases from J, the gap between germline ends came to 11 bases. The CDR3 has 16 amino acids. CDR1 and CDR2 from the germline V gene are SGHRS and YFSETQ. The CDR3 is CASSAGRLSGANVLTF. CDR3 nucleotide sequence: TGCGCCAGCAGCGCGGGACGTCTCTCTGGGGCCAACGTCCTGACTTTC.

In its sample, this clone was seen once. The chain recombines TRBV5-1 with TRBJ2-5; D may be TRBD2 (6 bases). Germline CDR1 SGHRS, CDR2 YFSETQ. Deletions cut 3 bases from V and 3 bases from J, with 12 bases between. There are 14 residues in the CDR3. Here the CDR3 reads CASSSRGTEETQYF. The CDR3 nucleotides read TGCGCCAGCAGCTCACGAGGGACTGAAGAGACCCAGTACTTC.

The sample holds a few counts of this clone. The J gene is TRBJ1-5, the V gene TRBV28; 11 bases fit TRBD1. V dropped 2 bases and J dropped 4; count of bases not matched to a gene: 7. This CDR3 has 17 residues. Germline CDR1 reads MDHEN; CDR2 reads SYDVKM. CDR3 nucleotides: TGTGCCAGCAGTTTAGATGGGACAGGGGGACGGAATCAGCCCCAGCATTTT. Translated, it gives CASSLDGTGGRNQPQHF.

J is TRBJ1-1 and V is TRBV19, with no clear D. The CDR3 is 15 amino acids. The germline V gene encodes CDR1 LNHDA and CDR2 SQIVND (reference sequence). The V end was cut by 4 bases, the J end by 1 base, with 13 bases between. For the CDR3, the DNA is TGTGCCAGTAGTAACTATGGACTTTCGAACACTGAAGCTTTCTTT. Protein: CASSNYGLSNTEAFF.

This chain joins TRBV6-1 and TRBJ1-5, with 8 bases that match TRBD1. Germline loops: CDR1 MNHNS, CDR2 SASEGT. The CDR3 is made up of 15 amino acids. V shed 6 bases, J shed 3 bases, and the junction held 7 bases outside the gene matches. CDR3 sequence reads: CASRNQGAINQPQHF. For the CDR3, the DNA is TGTGCCAGCAGAAACCAGGGGGCCATCAATCAGCCCCAGCATTTT.

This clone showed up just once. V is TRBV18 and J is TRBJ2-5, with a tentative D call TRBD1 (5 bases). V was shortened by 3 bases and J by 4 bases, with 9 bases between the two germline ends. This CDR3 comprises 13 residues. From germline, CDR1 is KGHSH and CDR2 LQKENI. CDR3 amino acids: CASSPQGGETQYF. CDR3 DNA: TGTGCCAGCTCACCGCAGGGCGGAGAGACCCAGTACTTC. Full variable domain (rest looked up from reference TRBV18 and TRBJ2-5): NAGVMQNPRHLVRRRGQEARLRCSPMKGHSHVYWYRQLPEEGLKFMVYLQKENIIDESGMPKERFSAEFPKEGPSILRIQQVVRGDSAAYFCASSPQGGETQYFGPGTRLLVL.

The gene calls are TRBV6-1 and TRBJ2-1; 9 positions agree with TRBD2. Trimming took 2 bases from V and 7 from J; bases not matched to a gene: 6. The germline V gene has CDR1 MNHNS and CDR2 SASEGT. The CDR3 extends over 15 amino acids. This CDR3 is CASSERAGGANEQFF. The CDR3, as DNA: TGTGCCAGCAGTGAAAGAGCGGGGGGAGCGAATGAGCAGTTCTTC.

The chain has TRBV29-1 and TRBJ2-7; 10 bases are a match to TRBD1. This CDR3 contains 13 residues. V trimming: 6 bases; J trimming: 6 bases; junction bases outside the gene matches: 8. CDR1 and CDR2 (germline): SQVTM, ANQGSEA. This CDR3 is CSVGRGTGAEQYF. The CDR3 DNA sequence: TGCAGCGTGGGGCGGGGGACAGGGGCCGAGCAGTACTTC.

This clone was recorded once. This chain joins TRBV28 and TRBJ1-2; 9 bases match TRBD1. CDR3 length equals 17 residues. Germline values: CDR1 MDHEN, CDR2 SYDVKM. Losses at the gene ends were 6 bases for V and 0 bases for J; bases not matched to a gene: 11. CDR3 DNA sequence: TGTGCCAGCAGCCCGACAGGGGGAAACATACCTAACTATGGCTACACCTTC. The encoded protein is CASSPTGGNIPNYGYTF.